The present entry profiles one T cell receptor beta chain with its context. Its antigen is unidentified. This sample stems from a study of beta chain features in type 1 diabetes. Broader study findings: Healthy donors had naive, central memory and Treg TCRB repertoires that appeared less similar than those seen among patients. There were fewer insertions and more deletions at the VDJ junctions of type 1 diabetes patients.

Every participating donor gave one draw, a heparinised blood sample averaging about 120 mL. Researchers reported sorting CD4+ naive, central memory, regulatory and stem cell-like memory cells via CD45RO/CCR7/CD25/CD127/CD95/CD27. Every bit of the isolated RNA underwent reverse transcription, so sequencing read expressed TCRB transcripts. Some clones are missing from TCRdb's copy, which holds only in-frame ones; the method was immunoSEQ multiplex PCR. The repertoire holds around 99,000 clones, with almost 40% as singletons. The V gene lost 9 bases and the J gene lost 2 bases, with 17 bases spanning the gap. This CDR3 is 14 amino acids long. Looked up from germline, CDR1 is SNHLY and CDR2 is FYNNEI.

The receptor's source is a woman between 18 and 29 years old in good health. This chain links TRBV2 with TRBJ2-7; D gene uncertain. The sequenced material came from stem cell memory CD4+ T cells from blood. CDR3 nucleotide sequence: TGTGCCAGTCTTTCTCGTCAGTCGACCTACGAGCAGTACTTC. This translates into CASLSRQSTYEQYF.